The rows below give T cell receptor beta chains drawn from one sample of a study of identical twins. In TCRdb, the 5' RACE reads were re-called with MiXCR into one record per CDR3 protein. Here the sample spans 240,000 or so distinct CDR3 sequences, roughly 7% being singletons. Another study also made use of these data, one on yellow fever vaccine responses in identical twins.

Sequenced input: memory (CD45RO+) T cells sorted from blood. These receptor sequences come from a woman between 18 and 30 years old in good health. CDR3s include the opening cysteine and the closing phenylalanine or tryptophan. The D gene is left open where the match is weak. A clone size is listed for some rows: how often the clone was seen (once, few, many), or a class if it is expanded.

V gene: TRBV28; J gene: TRBJ2-1; D gene: -; clone size: -; CDR3 DNA: TGTGCCAGCAGTAACGGGGCGCGTGGTGAGCAGTTCTTC; CDR3 protein: CASSNGARGEQFF
V gene: TRBV6-1; J gene: TRBJ1-6; D gene: -; clone size: many; CDR3 DNA: TGTGCCAGCAGTGAAGCCTCGGGGAGGTGGCGTTTTTCACCCCTCCACTTT; CDR3 protein: CASSEASGRWRFSPLHF
V gene: TRBV28; J gene: TRBJ1-4; D gene: -; clone size: few; CDR3 DNA: TGTGCCAGCAGCTCGACTGGGACAAGAACCGAATTT; CDR3 protein: CASSSTGTRTEF
V gene: TRBV9; J gene: TRBJ1-1; D gene: TRBD1; clone size: few; CDR3 DNA: TGTGCCAGCAGCGTATTAGGGGGCGTAATGAACACTGAAGCTTTCTTT; CDR3 protein: CASSVLGGVMNTEAFF
V gene: TRBV20-1; J gene: TRBJ2-3; D gene: TRBD2; clone size: many; CDR3 DNA: TGCAGTGCTAGTGGTCCGGGACTAGCGGGAGGGCCCACAGATACGCAGTATTTT; CDR3 protein: CSASGPGLAGGPTDTQYF
V gene: TRBV14; J gene: TRBJ2-1; D gene: -; clone size: few; CDR3 DNA: TGTGCCAGCAGCCAAGTTTGGGGGGTGTCCTACAATGAGCAGTTCTTC; CDR3 protein: CASSQVWGVSYNEQFF
V gene: TRBV5-1; J gene: TRBJ2-2; D gene: -; clone size: -; CDR3 DNA: TGCGCCAGCAGCCCCGGACACCGCGGTACCGTGGAGCTGTTTTTT; CDR3 protein: CASSPGHRGTVELFF
V gene: TRBV2; J gene: TRBJ1-1; D gene: TRBD1; clone size: many; CDR3 DNA: TGTGCCAGCAGTGGGGGGACAGGGAGGTCTGAAGCTTTCTTT; CDR3 protein: CASSGGTGRSEAFF
V gene: TRBV7-9; J gene: TRBJ2-2; D gene: -; clone size: -; CDR3 DNA: TGTGCCAGCAGCTTACGCAGGGAGCACACCGGGGAGCTGTTTTTT; CDR3 protein: CASSLRREHTGELFF
V gene: TRBV4-2; J gene: TRBJ1-1; D gene: -; clone size: few; CDR3 DNA: TGTGCCAGCAGCCAAGAGCCCGGCGGTCTTGCGGAAGCTTTCTTT; CDR3 protein: CASSQEPGGLAEAFF
V gene: TRBV9; J gene: TRBJ1-2; D gene: -; clone size: few; CDR3 DNA: TGTGCCAGCAGCCCCAGGACCGGGGCCTATGGCTACACCTTC; CDR3 protein: CASSPRTGAYGYTF
V gene: TRBV7-7; J gene: TRBJ2-3; D gene: TRBD1; clone size: many; CDR3 DNA: TGTGCCAGCAGCTTGGGACAGGCCACAGATACGCAGTATTTT; CDR3 protein: CASSLGQATDTQYF
V gene: TRBV12-3/TRBV12-4; J gene: TRBJ2-3; D gene: TRBD1; clone size: many; CDR3 DNA: TGTGCCAGCAGGCAAGCCCCAACGGGGACAGGAGATACGCAGTATTTT; CDR3 protein: CASRQAPTGTGDTQYF
V gene: TRBV2; J gene: TRBJ2-2; D gene: TRBD2; clone size: -; CDR3 DNA: TGTGCCAGCAGCCAACTAGCGCCAAACACCGGGGAGCTGTTTTTT; CDR3 protein: CASSQLAPNTGELFF
V gene: TRBV4-2; J gene: TRBJ2-7; D gene: TRBD2; clone size: few; CDR3 DNA: TGTGCCAGCAGCCAAGCTCGGGGTAAAGGGCGGGAGATACACTACGAGCAGTACTTC; CDR3 protein: CASSQARGKGREIHYEQYF
V gene: TRBV2; J gene: TRBJ2-7; D gene: TRBD1; clone size: few; CDR3 DNA: TGTGCCAGCAGTGCCTCCGGGACAGTTACTCACGAGCAGTACTTC; CDR3 protein: CASSASGTVTHEQYF
V gene: TRBV29-1; J gene: TRBJ2-1; D gene: TRBD2; clone size: -; CDR3 DNA: TGCAGCGTTCGCGGGGGTACTTACAATGAGCAGTTCTTC; CDR3 protein: CSVRGGTYNEQFF
V gene: TRBV20-1; J gene: TRBJ2-1; D gene: -; clone size: few; CDR3 DNA: TGCAGTGCTGAGCCCGGGGCGGAGCCCTACAATGAGCAGTTCTTC; CDR3 protein: CSAEPGAEPYNEQFF
V gene: TRBV14; J gene: TRBJ2-3; D gene: TRBD1; clone size: few; CDR3 DNA: TGTGCCAGCAGCCAAGTAGGGGGCGCAGATACGCAGTATTTT; CDR3 protein: CASSQVGGADTQYF
V gene: TRBV28; J gene: TRBJ1-1; D gene: -; clone size: -; CDR3 DNA: TGTGCCAGCAGTTTTTCAGCGAACACTGAAGCTTTCTTT; CDR3 protein: CASSFSANTEAFF
V gene: TRBV5-1; J gene: TRBJ2-1; D gene: -; clone size: many; CDR3 DNA: TGCGCCAGCAGCCTCCGGGGCGGTACCTACAATGAGCAGTTCTTC; CDR3 protein: CASSLRGGTYNEQFF
V gene: TRBV6-1; J gene: TRBJ2-6; D gene: -; clone size: few; CDR3 DNA: TGTGCCAGCACCCACGAGGGGGGTGGGGCCAACGTCCTGACTTTC; CDR3 protein: CASTHEGGGANVLTF
V gene: TRBV24-1; J gene: TRBJ1-2; D gene: -; clone size: -; CDR3 DNA: TGTGCCACCAGTGCCCCAGGGACATCTGGCTACACCTTC; CDR3 protein: CATSAPGTSGYTF
V gene: TRBV27; J gene: TRBJ1-5; D gene: -; clone size: few; CDR3 DNA: TGTGCCAGCAGTTACAGGGTAGGGGGTCAGCCCCAGCATTTT; CDR3 protein: CASSYRVGGQPQHF
V gene: TRBV29-1; J gene: TRBJ1-1; D gene: -; clone size: -; CDR3 DNA: TGCAGCGTTGAAGACAGGACGGGTACTGAAGCTTTCTTT; CDR3 protein: CSVEDRTGTEAFF
V gene: TRBV28; J gene: TRBJ2-5; D gene: -; clone size: -; CDR3 DNA: TGTGCCATTATGAAGGGCCAAGAGACCCAGTACTTC; CDR3 protein: CAIMKGQETQYF
V gene: TRBV20-1; J gene: TRBJ2-7; D gene: -; clone size: -; CDR3 DNA: TGCAGTGCTAGAGAGGGGCGGGACTACGAGCAGTACTTC; CDR3 protein: CSAREGRDYEQYF
V gene: TRBV10-3; J gene: TRBJ2-7; D gene: TRBD1; clone size: many; CDR3 DNA: TGTGCCATCAGTGACCGACAGGGTCCCTACGAGCAGTACTTC; CDR3 protein: CAISDRQGPYEQYF
V gene: TRBV20-1; J gene: TRBJ2-7; D gene: TRBD2; clone size: -; CDR3 DNA: TGCAGTGCTAGCGCTGCTGGGACTAGCGGGAAATCCTACGAGCAGTACTTC; CDR3 protein: CSASAAGTSGKSYEQYF
V gene: TRBV12-3/TRBV12-4; J gene: TRBJ2-1; D gene: -; clone size: -; CDR3 DNA: TGTGCCAGCAGTTACTGGGACAATGAGCAGTTCTTC; CDR3 protein: CASSYWDNEQFF
V gene: TRBV7-8; J gene: TRBJ2-5; D gene: -; clone size: -; CDR3 DNA: TGTGCCAGCAGCTTAGCATTTTCGGGGGGCGAGACCCAGTACTTC; CDR3 protein: CASSLAFSGGETQYF
V gene: TRBV5-1; J gene: TRBJ2-4; D gene: -; clone size: -; CDR3 DNA: TGCGCCAGCAGCTTGGAACAGGGAAGAGTTAAAAACATTCAGTACTTC; CDR3 protein: CASSLEQGRVKNIQYF
V gene: TRBV29-1; J gene: TRBJ2-1; D gene: -; clone size: many; CDR3 DNA: TGCAGCGTGGGGGGACAGATATACAATGAGCAGTTCTTC; CDR3 protein: CSVGGQIYNEQFF
V gene: TRBV3-1; J gene: TRBJ1-1; D gene: -; clone size: many; CDR3 DNA: TGTGCCAGCAGCCAAGTAGGGTTAAGGGACACTGAAGCTTTCTTT; CDR3 protein: CASSQVGLRDTEAFF
V gene: TRBV12-3/TRBV12-4; J gene: TRBJ2-2; D gene: -; clone size: many; CDR3 DNA: TGTGCCAGCAGTTTGGTGGGAGGCGGGGAGCTGTTTTTT; CDR3 protein: CASSLVGGGELFF
V gene: TRBV12-3/TRBV12-4; J gene: TRBJ1-5; D gene: TRBD1; clone size: many; CDR3 DNA: TGTGCCAGCAGTCCCGGTCGGACAGGGTTTAGCAATCAGCCCCAGCATTTT; CDR3 protein: CASSPGRTGFSNQPQHF
V gene: TRBV5-1; J gene: TRBJ2-4; D gene: TRBD1; clone size: -; CDR3 DNA: TGCGCCAGCAGCTCCGGACAGGGGGTTGTTGGCATTCAGTACTTC; CDR3 protein: CASSSGQGVVGIQYF
V gene: TRBV2; J gene: TRBJ2-7; D gene: -; clone size: few; CDR3 DNA: TGTGCCAGCAGCCGTAGGGGTTCCTACGAGCAGTACTTC; CDR3 protein: CASSRRGSYEQYF
V gene: TRBV9; J gene: TRBJ2-3; D gene: -; clone size: few; CDR3 DNA: TGTGCCAGCAGCCCCCGGATGGCGACTCTATGGTACACAGATACGCAGTATTTT; CDR3 protein: CASSPRMATLWYTDTQYF
V gene: TRBV28; J gene: TRBJ2-1; D gene: TRBD2; clone size: -; CDR3 DNA: TGTGCCAGCAGTCCACTGACTAGCGGGGGTCGAAATGAGCAGTTCTTC; CDR3 protein: CASSPLTSGGRNEQFF